This TCR beta chain comes out of a study of shared T cell receptors in the human thymus. The protocol was immunoSEQ multiplex PCR, while the TCRdb copy is restricted to in-frame clones and leaves out a portion. The repertoire holds about 730,000 clones, approximately 83% seen once, with 0.0095% to 0.013% in the top ten. The CDR3 covers 15 residues. The germline V and J ends were trimmed by 6 bases and 10 bases, with 19 bases remaining between them. Germline V gene sequence: CDR1 KGHSH, CDR2 LQKENI. This sample also appeared in a second study, on human thymus T cells. Per that paper: All donors were healthy Finnish infants who were undergoing corrective surgery to treat congenital heart defects. Related work showed strongly overlapping thymic repertoires across unrelated individuals.

This TCR was recovered from a girl less than two years old with a congenital heart defect. This chain connects TRBV18 to TRBJ1-6, with D perhaps TRBD1 (6 bases). Material: thymocytes. Written as DNA, the CDR3 is TGTGCCAGCTCGTACCACCGGGGGGCCAGCTCACCCCTCCACTTT. Translation: CASSYHRGASSPLHF.